Presented here are 30 T cell receptor beta chains from one specimen sequenced in a study of regulatory T cells in long-lasting Graves disease. Arm-PCR with iRepertoire HTBI primers amplified the CDR3 regions for these TCR beta libraries. TCRdb passed the multiplex PCR reads through MiXCR, listing each CDR3 protein once. Here the sample spans around 480,000 distinct CDR3 sequences, about 16% being singletons. Described time point: newly diagnosed GD, antithyroid drugs for less than 3 months. PBMC RNA served as the TCR library source. This sample was shared with a second study, whose subject was T cells in Graves' hyperthyroidism and ophthalmopathy.

The sequencing used peripheral blood mononuclear cells (PBMCs), collected at new diagnosis, from a patient treated with antithyroid drugs. All receptors derive from a woman aged 40-60 years with Graves disease.

This clonotype was seen only once. A single base separates this from a much larger clone, so it may be a read error. V is TRBV5-1 and J is TRBJ1-2, with TRBD1 matching 8 bases. This CDR3 is built from 15 residues. The ends lost 1 base at V and 6 bases at J; junction bases unmatched: 8. Germline CDR1 is SGHRS and CDR2 is YFSETQ. The CDR3 spells CASSLRAGGNDGYTF. The CDR3 nucleotides are TGCGCCAGCAGCTTGAGGGCAGGGGGCAATGATGGCTACACCTTC.

In this sample, this clonotype turned up many times. The CDR3 sequence: CASSWRGQNNYGYTF. The CDR3 DNA sequence: TGTGCCAGCAGCTGGAGGGGACAGAATAACTATGGCTACACCTTC. This chain joins TRBV5-6 and TRBJ1-2; 7 nucleotides line up with TRBD1. CDR1 SGHDT and CDR2 YYEEEE come from the germline V gene. The CDR3 has 15 residues. The J segment lost 1 base and the V segment lost 3 bases, leaving 6 bases of the junction unmatched.

This clonotype was observed many times. The DNA for the CDR3 is TGCGCCAGCAGCTTGACAGGGGGCGAGAACTATGGCTACACCTTC. It is translated as CASSLTGGENYGYTF. The chain uses TRBV5-1 and TRBJ1-2; TRBD1 matches at 9 bases. Germline V gene data show CDR1 as SGHRS and CDR2 as YFSETQ. Trimming at V came to 1 base and at J to 2 bases, leaving 3 bases not matched to a gene. This CDR3 contains 15 residues.

This clonotype was seen repeatedly, ten times or more. The chain links TRBV12-3 or TRBV12-4 to TRBJ1-6, with a tentative D call TRBD1 (6 bases). The CDR3 is 14 amino acids. V was clipped by 4 bases and J by 7 bases, with 11 bases between them. CDR3 protein: CASSSQGENSPLHF. CDR3 DNA: TGTGCCAGCAGTTCACAGGGTGAGAATTCACCCCTCCACTTT.

This clonotype showed up just a few times. This could be a read error, since a much larger clone is one nucleotide away. The rearrangement joins TRBV2 to TRBJ1-4, with TRBD1 matching 7 bases. Germline CDR1 and CDR2: SNHLY and FYNNEI. The length of the CDR3 is 11 residues. V shed 4 bases, J shed 14 bases, and the junction held 4 bases outside the gene matches. As DNA, the CDR3 is TGTGCCAGCAGTGGGACAGGTGGTCTGTTTTTT. Amino acid sequence: CASSGTGGLFF.

CDR3 sequence reads: CASSSSRVLAGSGELFF. CDR3 DNA sequence: TGTGCCAGCAGCTCCTCCCGAGTACTAGCGGGCAGCGGGGAGCTGTTTTTT. This sequence joins TRBV7-9 and TRBJ2-2; 9 bases map to TRBD2. Germline values: CDR1 SEHNR, CDR2 FQNEAQ (reference sequence). The ends lost 4 bases at V and 7 bases at J; junction bases unmatched: 13. CDR3 length equals 17 residues. The full variable domain, in which reference TRBV7-9 and TRBJ2-2 provide the parts outside the CDR3, is DTGVSQNPRHKITKRGQNVTFRCDPISEHNRLYWYRQTLGQGPEFLTYFQNEAQLEKSRLLSDRFSAERPKGSFSTLEIQRTEQGDSAMYLCASSSSRVLAGSGELFFGEGSRLTVL.

This chain links TRBV7-2 with TRBJ1-3, with TRBD1 as a possible D gene (6 bases). The ends were cut back, 4 bases at V and 0 bases at J, with 10 bases in the middle. CDR1 is SGHTA and CDR2 is FQGNSA in the germline V gene. This CDR3 spans 15 amino acids. The CDR3 nucleotides are TGTGCCAGCAGCTCAGGGGCAGCCTCTGGAAACACCATATATTTT. This codes for CASSSGAASGNTIYF.

The chain combines TRBV6-2 or TRBV6-3 with TRBJ2-1; 9 bases line up with TRBD2. Germline V gene lookup returns CDR1 MNHEY and CDR2 SVGEGT. The junction had 9 bases not matched to a gene; V was cut back by 7 bases and J by 8 bases. This CDR3 region has 14 residues. The CDR3 DNA is TGTGCCAGCAAAATGCGGGGGGGCGGCGATGAGCAGTTCTTC. As protein: CASKMRGGGDEQFF.

There are many counts of this clonotype. The V call is TRBV11-2, the J call TRBJ1-4; a possible D gene is TRBD1 (6 bases). There are 15 residues in the CDR3. Germline V gene sequence: CDR1 SGHAT, CDR2 FQNNGV. V lost 5 bases and J lost 6, with 16 bases in between. The chain's CDR3 is CASSLGGGQDEKLFF. The CDR3 nucleotides read TGTGCCAGCAGCCTGGGGGGGGGGCAGGATGAAAAACTGTTTTTT.

This clonotype was seen a handful of times. This rearrangement joins TRBV2 to TRBJ2-3; TRBD1 might be the D (6 bases). This CDR3 has 12 residues. CDR1 SNHLY and CDR2 FYNNEI come from the germline V gene. V was trimmed by 6 bases and J by 8 bases, leaving 12 bases between them. The CDR3 region is CASRTLGGTQYF. Written as DNA, the CDR3 is TGTGCCAGCAGAACACTAGGGGGTACGCAGTATTTT.

The table lists this clonotype with a few counts. The CDR3 loop is CASSPTGTVSYGYTF. CDR3 in DNA: TGTGCCAGCAGCCCAACCGGGACCGTAAGCTATGGCTACACCTTC. This rearrangement joins TRBV3-1 to TRBJ1-2, with a tentative D call TRBD1 (5 bases). The V gene's germline CDR1 is LGHDT and CDR2 YNNKEL (reference sequence). The V gene lost 4 bases and the J gene lost 4 bases, with 16 bases spanning the gap. The CDR3 totals 15 residues.

The chain has TRBV10-3 and TRBJ2-1; TRBD1 agrees at 10 bases. The germline V gene has CDR1 ENHRY and CDR2 SYGVKD. Losses at the gene ends were 5 bases for V and 8 bases for J; bases not matched to a gene: 3. CDR3 length: 13 amino acids. The CDR3 bases are TGTGCCATCAGTCCGGACAGGGGGGATGAGCAGTTCTTC. Translated, it gives CAISPDRGDEQFF.

Ten or more counts support this clonotype. The chain has TRBV2 and TRBJ2-7; no definite D call. The V end was cut by 3 bases, the J end by 3 bases, with 9 bases between. Germline CDR1 is SNHLY and CDR2 is FYNNEI. The CDR3 consists of 13 residues. The CDR3 region has the DNA TGTGCCAGCAGTGATCAGAACTTCTACGAGCAGTACTTC. Encoded protein: CASSDQNFYEQYF.

This clonotype was seen at least ten times. The chain combines TRBV28 with TRBJ1-4; D is perhaps TRBD1 (5 bases). Trimming pared 4 bases from V and 3 bases from J, leaving 9 bases between. Germline assignment: CDR1 MDHEN and CDR2 SYDVKM. CDR3 length: 14 residues. The CDR3 region is CASSSPGPNEKLFF. CDR3 nucleotide sequence: TGTGCCAGCAGTTCTCCAGGGCCTAATGAAAAACTGTTTTTT.

This clonotype showed up just a few times. The chain couples TRBV12-3 or TRBV12-4 to TRBJ1-4; no clear D. V lost 6 bases, J lost 8 bases, and 7 bases lay in between. The CDR3 runs to 11 residues. CDR3 loop: CASRRHEKLFF. For the CDR3, the DNA is TGTGCCAGCAGGAGACACGAAAAACTGTTTTTT.

This chain joins TRBV20-1 and TRBJ2-7; TRBD1 agrees at 8 bases. The CDR3 runs to 13 residues. The trim removed 0 bases at V and 9 bases at J, leaving 7 bases unmatched. Germline loops: CDR1 DFQATT, CDR2 SNEGSKA (reference sequence). CDR3 sequence: CSARDLGTGRQYF. CDR3 coding DNA: TGCAGTGCTAGAGATCTCGGGACAGGACGGCAGTACTTC.

The table lists this clonotype with many counts. Here the CDR3 reads CASRGMGWETQYF. CDR3 DNA sequence: TGTGCCAGTAGGGGAATGGGCTGGGAGACCCAGTACTTC. This rearrangement joins TRBV19 to TRBJ2-5, with D unclear. The CDR3 length is 13 residues. CDR1 is LNHDA and CDR2 is SQIVND in the germline V gene (reference sequence). The germline V and J ends were trimmed by 6 bases and 5 bases, with 13 bases remaining between them.

The rearrangement links TRBV6-2 or TRBV6-3 to TRBJ1-1; D gene unclear. The CDR3 covers 16 residues. CDR1 MNHEY and CDR2 SVGEGT come from the germline V gene. V was pared by 5 bases and J by 1 base, with 17 bases between. Here the CDR3 reads CASSESLGLQNTEAFF. DNA for the CDR3: TGTGCCAGCAGTGAAAGCTTAGGCCTACAGAACACTGAAGCTTTCTTT.

A few counts support this clonotype. The gene calls are TRBV12-3 or TRBV12-4 and TRBJ1-2; 8 bases line up with TRBD1. The CDR3 runs to 13 residues. The ends lost 5 bases at V and 7 bases at J; junction bases unmatched: 6. CDR3: CASSVKQGVGYTF. CDR3 sequence (DNA): TGTGCCAGCAGTGTCAAACAGGGGGTTGGCTACACCTTC.

This clonotype was detected a few times. V is TRBV14 and J is TRBJ1-2; D uncertain. CDR3 length: 15 amino acids. V gave up 1 base and J gave up 6 bases, with 15 bases separating them. Germline V gene sequence: CDR1 SGHDN, CDR2 FVKESK. The CDR3 DNA follows: TGTGCCAGCAGCCAAGTCCGGTTGGAAATCAATGGCTACACCTTC. It yields the protein CASSQVRLEINGYTF.

This clonotype was picked up many times. The germline gene is not matched at one end of the junction; a read error may be the cause. The rearrangement joins TRBV30 to TRBJ1-1; no clear D gene. There are 10 residues in the CDR3. Germline V gene data show CDR1 as GTSNPN and CDR2 as SVGIG (reference sequence). The DNA for the CDR3 is TGTGCCTTGACGAGATCTGATGCTTTCTTT. Translated, it gives CALTRSDAFF.

In its sample, this clonotype was seen many times. V is TRBV11-2 and J is TRBJ1-1, with unresolved D. Per the germline V gene, CDR1 is SGHAT and CDR2 is FQNNGV. This CDR3 spans 14 amino acids. Trimming pared 3 bases from V and 1 base from J, leaving 9 bases between. The CDR3, as DNA: TGTGCCAGCAGCTTGAGTCGCGGGAACACTGAAGCTTTCTTT. This codes for CASSLSRGNTEAFF.

This clonotype was found a few times. The rearrangement uses TRBV5-5 and TRBJ2-5, with D perhaps matching TRBD2 (5 bases). V lost 6 bases and J lost 4, with 16 bases in between. CDR3 length equals 14 residues. Germline CDR1 is SGHKS and CDR2 is YYEKEE (reference sequence). Here the CDR3 DNA reads TGTGCCAGCACCCAACTAGGACGTGGAGAGACCCAGTACTTC. Translating gives CASTQLGRGETQYF.

This clonotype was seen many times. The chain combines TRBV7-9 with TRBJ2-3; perhaps TRBD2 as D (6 bases). This CDR3 has 16 residues. Germline CDR1 SEHNR, CDR2 FQNEAQ (reference sequence). V was cut by 5 bases and J by 3 bases, with 18 bases left in between. The CDR3 loop reads CASSIRPLSGTDTQYF. The CDR3, as DNA: TGTGCCAGCAGCATCCGGCCCCTTAGCGGTACAGATACGCAGTATTTT.

The chain recombines TRBV7-3 with TRBJ2-3; 7 bases are a match to TRBD1. This CDR3 is 13 amino acids long. With V trimmed by 3 bases and J by 10 bases, 7 bases remained unmatched. Germline-derived CDR1 and CDR2 are SGHTA and FQGTGA. CDR3 DNA sequence: TGTGCCAGCAGCTTGGGCCAGGGGGATCCGCAGTATTTT. This sequence encodes CASSLGQGDPQYF.

The V gene is TRBV19, the J gene TRBJ2-2; the D is unclear. The germline V and J ends were trimmed by 2 bases and 7 bases, with 11 bases remaining between them. This CDR3 comprises 14 residues. Germline V gene lookup returns CDR1 LNHDA and CDR2 SQIVND (reference sequence). This CDR3 reads CASSITDGFGELFF. The CDR3 DNA is TGTGCCAGTAGTATAACGGACGGTTTCGGGGAGCTGTTTTTT.

As concerns this clonotype: A much more abundant neighbour one base away suggests this may be a read error. The J gene is TRBJ2-1, the V gene TRBV27, with 12 bases that match TRBD2. Germline lookup yields CDR1 MNHEY and CDR2 SMNVEV (reference sequence). J lost 6 bases, V lost 5 bases, and 14 bases had no gene match. The CDR3 is 18 amino acids. The CDR3 is CASSPLTSGGPTCNEQFF. For the CDR3, the DNA is TGTGCCAGCAGTCCTCTGACTAGCGGGGGTCCTACCTGCAATGAGCAGTTCTTC.

The rearrangement joins TRBV4-1 to TRBJ1-5; D is unresolved. Germline V gene data show CDR1 as MGHRA and CDR2 as YSYEKL. Trimming cost V 2 bases and J 7 bases, with 9 bases left between them. CDR3 length equals 13 residues. The DNA for the CDR3 is TGCGCCAGCAGCCAACCAGGTTTCCAGCCCCAGCATTTT. It codes for CASSQPGFQPQHF.

V and J are TRBV6-2 or TRBV6-3 and TRBJ1-5; TRBD1 aligns across 7 bases. Germline lookup yields CDR1 MNHEY and CDR2 SVGEGT. The CDR3 contains 12 residues. V was clipped by 10 bases and J by 4 bases; unmatched bases: 4. The chain's CDR3 is CATGQPNQPQHF. The CDR3 nucleotides are TGTGCCACGGGACAGCCTAATCAGCCCCAGCATTTT.

A few counts support this clonotype. The chain is built from TRBV2 and TRBJ2-2, with unresolved D. The germline V gene encodes CDR1 SNHLY and CDR2 FYNNEI. Trimming removed 6 bases from V and 6 bases from J, with 14 bases in between. CDR3 length equals 14 residues. CDR3 sequence: CASSSNLISGELFF. DNA of the CDR3: TGTGCCAGCAGCTCCAACCTAATTTCCGGGGAGCTGTTTTTT. Filled out from reference TRBV2 and TRBJ2-2, the complete variable domain reads EPEVTQTPSHQVTQMGQEVILRCVPISNHLYFYWYRQILGQKVEFLVSFYNNEISEKSEIFDDQFSVERPDGSNFTLKIRSTKLEDSAMYFCASSSNLISGELFFGEGSRLTVL.